These 28 T cell receptor beta chains were all obtained from the same sample, sequenced in a study of vaccination and CD4 T cells after COVID-19. CD4+ T cells that had been cultured provided DNA sequenced with the Oncomine TCR Beta short-read assay. MiXCR was run by TCRdb on the PCR reads, yielding one entry per CDR3 protein. The sample consists of some 9,600 distinct CDR3 sequences, around 64% of them appearing once. Treatment here: roughly nine-day PBMC culture with coronavirus spike peptide pools or control peptides (ViraFEST assay). The antigens of these receptors remain unknown. Sample: CD4+ T cells from blood, cultured in vitro. Receptors were obtained from a human donor who had recovered from COVID-19.

The rearrangement uses TRBV5-1 and TRBJ2-5, with 11 bases identical to TRBD1. Germline values: CDR1 SGHRS, CDR2 YFSETQ. The ends lost 0 bases at V and 5 bases at J; junction bases unmatched: 9. This CDR3 is built from 17 residues. Here the CDR3 reads CASSLDGQGAPTETQYF. The CDR3 coding sequence is TGCGCCAGCAGCTTGGATGGACAGGGGGCTCCCACGGAGACCCAGTACTTC.

CDR3 region: CASSLFPGNYGYTF. CDR3 nucleotides: TGTGCCAGCAGTTTATTCCCGGGTAACTATGGCTACACCTTC. The chain links TRBV27 to TRBJ1-2; no definite D call. Trimming stripped 1 base from V and 1 base from J, with 7 bases between. Looked up from germline, CDR1 is MNHEY and CDR2 is SMNVEV (reference sequence). This CDR3 contains 14 residues.

This clonotype was found once. The J gene is TRBJ1-5, the V gene TRBV10-3, with a possible D match to TRBD1 (5 bases). Trimming removed 5 bases from V and 3 bases from J, with 8 bases in between. The CDR3 totals 13 residues. Looked up from germline, CDR1 is ENHRY and CDR2 is SYGVKD. The CDR3 sequence is CAISRDPNQPQHF. The CDR3 DNA reads TGTGCCATCAGTCGGGACCCCAATCAGCCCCAGCATTTT.

The rearrangement joins TRBV6-2 or TRBV6-3 to TRBJ1-2, with 8 positions matching TRBD1. V was pared by 0 bases and J by 0 bases, with 6 bases of the junction left unmatched. Per the germline V gene, CDR1 is MNHEY and CDR2 is SVGEGT. This CDR3 contains 17 residues. The CDR3 is CASSYSSQGAPNYGYTF. The CDR3 nucleotides read TGTGCCAGCAGTTACTCGAGTCAGGGGGCGCCTAACTATGGCTACACCTTC.

This clonotype was found a few times. The chain carries TRBV20-1 and TRBJ1-6; D is unresolved. Trimming took 5 bases from V and 10 from J, leaving 12 bases between them. There are 12 residues in the CDR3. Per the germline V gene, CDR1 is DFQATT and CDR2 is SNEGSKA (reference sequence). The CDR3 loop is CSAGLGGSPLHF. The CDR3 DNA reads TGCAGTGCTGGACTAGGTGGATCACCCCTCCACTTT.

J is TRBJ2-5 and V is TRBV6-2 or TRBV6-3, with TRBD1 identical over 7 bases. V lost 8 bases and J lost 3; bases outside the gene matches: 12. The germline V gene encodes CDR1 MNHEY and CDR2 SVGEGT. The CDR3 is 15 residues long. CDR3 residues: CASAESRGGKETQYF. CDR3 nucleotide sequence: TGTGCCAGCGCCGAATCAAGAGGGGGCAAAGAGACCCAGTACTTC.

In its sample, this clonotype ranks as large (0.1 to 1%). V usage is TRBV20-1 and J usage is TRBJ1-4; maybe TRBD1 (6 bases). V was cut by 3 bases and J by 6 bases, with 14 bases left in between. Germline lookup yields CDR1 DFQATT and CDR2 SNEGSKA (reference sequence). The CDR3 is made up of 14 amino acids. The CDR3 DNA reads as TGCAGTGCTAGGGTGGGGGCCGGTGATGAAAAACTGTTTTTT. This gives the protein CSARVGAGDEKLFF.

The chain combines TRBV27 with TRBJ1-1; 7 bases fit TRBD1. This CDR3 has 14 residues. The V and J ends lost 2 bases and 3 bases, in that order; junction bases with no gene match: 3. Germline CDR1 and CDR2: MNHEY and SMNVEV (reference sequence). CDR3 DNA sequence: TGTGCCAGCAGTTTACGGCAGGGGGACACTGAAGCTTTCTTT. It specifies CASSLRQGDTEAFF.

The chain joins TRBV6-2 or TRBV6-3 to TRBJ2-1; 10 nucleotides agree with TRBD2. The germline gives CDR1 MNHEY, CDR2 SVGEGT. The CDR3 is 15 amino acids. With V trimmed by 7 bases and J by 0 bases, 3 bases remained unmatched. The CDR3 reads CASNSGRTSYNEQFF. DNA of the CDR3: TGTGCCAGCAATAGCGGGAGGACCTCCTACAATGAGCAGTTCTTC.

The V call is TRBV12-3 or TRBV12-4, the J call TRBJ2-3; 8 bases are a match to TRBD1. Losses at the gene ends were 5 bases for V and 3 bases for J; bases not matched to a gene: 4. The CDR3 spans 14 residues. In nucleotides, the CDR3 is TGTGCCAGCAGTAGGACAGGGAAAACAGATACGCAGTATTTT. It specifies CASSRTGKTDTQYF.

This sequence joins TRBV7-3 and TRBJ2-3; D is unresolved. This CDR3 comprises 13 residues. Trimming stripped 5 bases from V and 2 bases from J, with 8 bases between. Germline CDR1 reads SGHTA; CDR2 reads FQGTGA. CDR3 protein: CASSPTHTDTQYF. The CDR3 nucleotides read TGTGCCAGCAGCCCGACCCACACAGATACGCAGTATTTT.

Only one count was recorded for this clonotype. The V call is TRBV5-1, the J call TRBJ2-2; TRBD2 agrees at 9 bases. The CDR3 is made up of 19 amino acids. With V trimmed by 0 bases and J by 2 bases, 11 bases remained unmatched. Germline values: CDR1 SGHRS, CDR2 YFSETQ. In DNA form, the CDR3 reads TGCGCCAGCAGCTTGGCCTTACTTAGCGGGGGCCCTAACACCGGGGAGCTGTTTTTT. This translates into CASSLALLSGGPNTGELFF.

This clonotype has only one observation. This chain uses TRBV7-9 with TRBJ1-1; TRBD1 is a possible D gene (6 bases). Germline values: CDR1 SEHNR, CDR2 FQNEAQ (reference sequence). V was shortened by 1 base and J by 2 bases, with 14 bases between the two germline ends. The CDR3 length is 16 residues. CDR3 region: CASSLGRYGTNTEAFF. The CDR3 DNA follows: TGTGCCAGCAGCTTAGGGAGGTACGGGACAAACACTGAAGCTTTCTTT.

This sequence joins TRBV6-1 and TRBJ1-6; 7 bases are shared with TRBD1. The trim removed 5 bases at V and 2 bases at J, leaving 6 bases unmatched. CDR1 and CDR2 from the germline V gene are MNHNS and SASEGT. This CDR3 has 16 amino acids. The CDR3 DNA reads TGTGCCAGCAGTCGCCCGACAGGGCCCTATAATTCACCCCTCCACTTT. Amino acids: CASSRPTGPYNSPLHF.

CDR3 DNA sequence: TGTGCCAGTCGGGACAGCGCCCAAACCACCGAAGCTTTCTTT. This sequence encodes CASRDSAQTTEAFF. The V call is TRBV2, the J call TRBJ1-1; TRBD1 aligns across 7 bases. With 9 bases clipped from V and 8 bases from J, the junction kept 15 bases outside the gene matches. The length of the CDR3 is 14 residues. CDR1 SNHLY and CDR2 FYNNEI come from the germline V gene.

The genes are TRBV20-1 and TRBJ1-2; 12 bases line up with TRBD1. V lost 4 bases to trimming and J lost 8 bases; unmatched junction nucleotides: 11. This CDR3 contains 15 residues. Germline loops: CDR1 DFQATT, CDR2 SNEGSKA (reference sequence). CDR3: CSANPPGQGARGYTF. The CDR3 DNA reads as TGCAGTGCTAACCCCCCGGGACAGGGGGCGCGAGGCTACACCTTC.

This clonotype was recorded only once. J is TRBJ2-2 and V is TRBV6-2 or TRBV6-3, with D tentatively TRBD1 (5 bases). Trimming removed 11 bases at V and 0 bases at J, with 13 bases between. The CDR3 is 14 residues long. The V gene's germline CDR1 is MNHEY and CDR2 SVGEGT. CDR3 nucleotides: TGTGCCTGCTCTCAGGGTCCGAACACCGGGGAGCTGTTTTTT. Protein: CACSQGPNTGELFF.

The chain has TRBV27 and TRBJ1-5, with no clear D. The CDR3 is 13 amino acids. The V gene lost 2 bases and the J gene lost 5 bases, with 7 bases spanning the gap. Looked up from germline, CDR1 is MNHEY and CDR2 is SMNVEV (reference sequence). The CDR3 here is CASSLGRDQPQHF. Written as DNA, the CDR3 is TGTGCCAGCAGTTTAGGGAGGGATCAGCCCCAGCATTTT.

CDR3 protein: CASSEARLAVTDTQYF. CDR3 coding DNA: TGTGCCAGCAGTGAAGCACGGCTAGCGGTCACAGATACGCAGTATTTT. The V and J genes are TRBV6-1 and TRBJ2-3, with 7 nucleotides matching TRBD2. CDR3 size: 16 residues. The trim removed 0 bases at V and 2 bases at J, leaving 5 bases unmatched. From germline, CDR1 is MNHNS and CDR2 SASEGT.

This chain connects TRBV12-3 or TRBV12-4 to TRBJ2-7; 10 nucleotides line up with TRBD2. There are 16 residues in the CDR3. With 6 bases clipped from V and 0 bases from J, the junction kept 8 bases outside the gene matches. CDR3 in amino acids: CASRKVSGGSSYEQYF. In DNA, the CDR3 is TGTGCCAGCAGAAAGGTTAGCGGGGGGAGCTCCTACGAGCAGTACTTC.

The rearrangement uses TRBV20-1 and TRBJ1-1; D might be TRBD1 (6 bases). Germline V gives CDR1 DFQATT, CDR2 SNEGSKA (reference sequence). The V end was cut by 4 bases, the J end by 0 bases, with 18 bases between. The CDR3 totals 16 residues. This CDR3 reads CSATRPPAGVNTEAFF. The CDR3 region has the DNA TGCAGTGCTACAAGGCCGCCCGCAGGGGTGAACACTGAAGCTTTCTTT.

This chain uses TRBV6-1 with TRBJ1-5; D is uncertain. V was shortened by 3 bases and J by 9 bases, with 12 bases between the two germline ends. Germline V gene data show CDR1 as MNHNS and CDR2 as SASEGT. CDR3 length: 13 residues. DNA of the CDR3: TGTGCCAGCAGTGACTTCCAAGGTGGGCCCCAGCATTTT. It yields the protein CASSDFQGGPQHF.

This chain links TRBV7-9 with TRBJ1-3, with D unresolved. The V end lost 5 bases, the J end lost 4 bases, and 15 bases lay between the germline ends. The CDR3 covers 15 residues. Germline V gene data show CDR1 as SEHNR and CDR2 as FQNEAQ (reference sequence). The CDR3 spells CASSPKIRIGNTIYF. The CDR3 coding sequence is TGTGCCAGCAGCCCAAAGATTCGGATCGGAAACACCATATATTTT. Full variable domain (rest looked up from reference TRBV7-9 and TRBJ1-3): DTGVSQNPRHKITKRGQNVTFRCDPISEHNRLYWYRQTLGQGPEFLTYFQNEAQLEKSRLLSDRFSAERPKGSFSTLEIQRTEQGDSAMYLCASSPKIRIGNTIYFGEGSWLTVV.

V is TRBV7-8 and J is TRBJ2-7, with D possibly being TRBD2 (6 bases). Trimming removed 2 bases at V and 4 bases at J, with 15 bases between. There are 15 residues in the CDR3. Per germline, CDR1 SGHVS and CDR2 FQNEAQ. CDR3 loop: CASSLPGLDYYEQYF. CDR3 nucleotides: TGTGCCAGCAGCTTACCGGGACTGGACTATTACGAGCAGTACTTC.

The chain links TRBV20-1 to TRBJ2-1, with 14 bases identical to TRBD2. There are 15 residues in the CDR3. Unmatched junction bases numbered 5, after V lost 5 bases and J lost 5 bases. In germline, CDR1 is DFQATT, CDR2 SNEGSKA (reference sequence). CDR3 coding DNA: TGCAGTGCTGGACTAGCGGGAGGCACCCACAATGAGCAGTTCTTC. It codes for CSAGLAGGTHNEQFF.

The sample holds a few counts of this clonotype. The chain is built from TRBV5-8 and TRBJ2-7; D perhaps matches TRBD1 (6 bases). From germline, CDR1 is SGHTS and CDR2 YDEGEE. This CDR3 contains 12 residues. Between the trimmed V and J ends, which lost 3 bases and 4 bases, there was a span of 8 bases. CDR3 region: CASSWTVYEQYF. The CDR3 DNA follows: TGTGCCAGCAGCTGGACAGTGTACGAGCAGTACTTC.

This sequence joins TRBV28 and TRBJ2-7; D call uncertain. The last part of the DNA fits TRBJ2-5 better; the J call may be wrong. Germline-derived CDR1 and CDR2 are MDHEN and SYDVKM. The CDR3 is made up of 13 amino acids. The CDR3 loop is CASRSTSQETQYF. CDR3 in DNA: TGTGCCAGCAGATCGACCAGCCAAGAGACCCAGTACTTC.

The chain combines TRBV6-1 with TRBJ2-7; possible D gene TRBD2, 5 bases. Germline lookup yields CDR1 MNHNS and CDR2 SASEGT. The CDR3 consists of 12 residues. Trimming left V 7 bases short and J 4 bases short, with 11 bases between. The CDR3 DNA follows: TGTGCCAGCACGGAGGTGTGGTACGAGCAGTACTTC. Amino acid sequence: CASTEVWYEQYF.